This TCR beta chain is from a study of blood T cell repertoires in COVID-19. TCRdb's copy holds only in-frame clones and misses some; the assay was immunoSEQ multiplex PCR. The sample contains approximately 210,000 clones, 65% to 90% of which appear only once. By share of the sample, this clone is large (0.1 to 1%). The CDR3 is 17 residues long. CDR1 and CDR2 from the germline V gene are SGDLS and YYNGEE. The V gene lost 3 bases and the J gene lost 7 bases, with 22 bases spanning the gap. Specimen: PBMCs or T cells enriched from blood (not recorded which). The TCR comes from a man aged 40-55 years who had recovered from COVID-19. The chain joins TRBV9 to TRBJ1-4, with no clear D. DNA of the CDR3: TGTGCCAGCAGCGCCTCCCCAAAAATATGGGGAGGTGAAAAACTGTTTTTT. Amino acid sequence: CASSASPKIWGGEKLFF.